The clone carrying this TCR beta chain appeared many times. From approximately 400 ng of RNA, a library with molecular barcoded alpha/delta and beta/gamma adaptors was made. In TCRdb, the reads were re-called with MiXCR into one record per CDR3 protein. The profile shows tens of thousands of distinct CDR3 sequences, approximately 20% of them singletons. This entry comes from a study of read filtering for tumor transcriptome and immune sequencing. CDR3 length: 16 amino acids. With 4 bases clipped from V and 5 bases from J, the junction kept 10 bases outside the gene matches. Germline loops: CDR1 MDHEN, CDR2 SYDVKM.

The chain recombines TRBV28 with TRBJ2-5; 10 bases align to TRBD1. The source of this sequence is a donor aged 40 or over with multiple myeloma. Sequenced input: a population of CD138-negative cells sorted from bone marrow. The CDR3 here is CASSSRDRGRDETQYF. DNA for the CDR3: TGTGCCAGCAGTTCCAGAGACAGGGGGCGCGACGAGACCCAGTACTTC.